This entry is about one TCR beta chain. Its binding antigen is unknown. No base quality values were provided; no much bigger clone lies one nucleotide off. TCRbeta CDR3 regions were amplified from genomic DNA using the immunoSEQ Assay, a bias-controlled multiplex PCR. From the authors' description of their analysis: Nucleated cell counts per sample were estimated from amplification of reference gene primers within the assay. To quantify the absolute abundance of each unique TCRbeta CDR3 rearrangement, sequence reads were collapsed and filtered. For each sample, productive Simpson clonality was calculated as the square root of Simpson's diversity index over productive rearrangements. Held by TCRdb, this immuneACCESS table contains in-frame sequences only and omits some clones. Under half of the omission traces to an unresolved V gene where checked; the cause of the rest is unknown. V and J calls and clone size come straight from that table; D and trimming were deduced from the DNA. The sample contains 150,000 to 200,000 clones, 92% of them found a single time. The top ten clones comprise approximately 4.9% of the sample.

This sample was taken from a study of blood T cell repertoires in COVID-19 (dated by TCRdb to the early 2020s). Concerning the study at large: Samples covering the acute and convalescent phases of COVID-19 were provided by collaborators in the United States, Italy and Spain. The prospective study material was composed of cDNA or gDNA derived from T cells, B-cell-depleted T cells, or PBMCs. The samples were drawn from the first 160 participants of the ongoing ImmuneRACE study and from over 950 subjects provided by 6 global collaborators. The sample metadata nearly always contained a de-identified subject ID, COVID-19 status, age in years and sex. Deeply sampled blood TCRbeta repertoires from subjects exposed to, actively infected with, or recovered from COVID-19 were included in the dataset. The repertoires were made available in a free public database intended to serve as a resource for research on the immune response to SARS-CoV-2. HLA class I and class II types, where available, came from metadata supplied by the sample provider rather than from assay-based typing.

One collaborating source in Seattle enrolled patients while the patients were actively infected and followed the patients over time throughout the course of disease. The collaborating institutions used their own protocols to collect whole blood in K2EDTA tubes. For TCRbeta analysis, collaborators shipped samples in one of three forms: frozen whole blood, isolated PBMCs, or DNA extracted from either of those sample types. What the study reported, not specific to this receptor: How much clinical and demographic metadata was included differed by source and by participant, and the metadata was provided uncurated.

V is cut by 1 base and J by 0 bases, and the space between the germline ends is 9 bases. Measured from the cysteine to the phenylalanine, the CDR3 is 16 residues long. The only DNA kept is the CDR3, 48 bases in frame from the first base. Based on the germline V gene, the CDR1 and CDR2 sequences are LGHNA and YNFKEQ. The V and J genes are TRBV4-2 and TRBJ1-4, with an unclear D gene assignment. The source material was peripheral blood. The sequence derives from a man under 40 with COVID-19, enrolled during active disease. The DNA sequence is as follows: TGTGCCAGCAGCCAAGCATCGGGTGCAACTAATGAAAAACTGTTTTTT. This yields the protein CASSQASGATNEKLFF.